This entry lists 14 T cell receptor beta chains sequenced from one sample in a study of cytomegalovirus exposure and HLA in healthy donors. 13 Jbeta primers and 60 Vbeta primers were used for the PCR. Using immunoSEQ multiplex PCR, the repertoire was profiled, and TCRdb retains in-frame clones only, with some absent. The sample comprises approximately 280,000 clones, over 85% of which are singletons, and more than 2% rests with the top ten. Input material: PBMCs. These receptors were taken from a woman between 18 and 29 years old in good health and CMV-seronegative.

The gene calls are TRBV7-9 and TRBJ2-5; a possible D gene is TRBD2 (5 bases). Germline CDR1 SEHNR, CDR2 FQNEAQ (reference sequence). Trimming pared 7 bases from V and 5 bases from J, leaving 20 bases between. This CDR3 is 15 amino acids long. Here the CDR3 DNA reads TGTGCCAGCACCCTTAGTGGGTCCTCGGGGGAGACCCAGTACTTC. It codes for CASTLSGSSGETQYF.

The chain is built from TRBV18 and TRBJ1-1; D is possibly TRBD1 (6 bases). V shed 2 bases and J shed 10 bases, with 11 bases lying between them. The germline gives CDR1 KGHSH, CDR2 LQKENI. The CDR3 is 12 residues long. CDR3 coding DNA: TGTGCCAGCTCACCAACGGACAGTGCAGCTTTCTTT. As protein: CASSPTDSAAFF.

This clone was observed a single time. The chain joins TRBV7-9 to TRBJ2-2; D gene unclear. The germline CDR1 and CDR2 sequences are SEHNR and FQNEAQ (reference sequence). V lost 1 base, J lost 7 bases, and 4 bases lay in between. The CDR3 has 12 amino acids. CDR3 amino acids: CASSLGSGELFF. In DNA, the CDR3 is TGTGCCAGCAGCTTAGGTAGCGGGGAGCTGTTTTTT.

The rearrangement uses TRBV27 and TRBJ1-5; D gene unclear. With 2 bases removed from V and 1 base from J, the gap between germline ends came to 6 bases. The CDR3 length is 14 residues. The germline CDR1 and CDR2 sequences are MNHEY and SMNVEV (reference sequence). CDR3 DNA sequence: TGTGCCAGCAGTTTAGGGCAGAGCAATCAGCCCCAGCATTTT. This codes for CASSLGQSNQPQHF.

The rearrangement links TRBV7-3 to TRBJ2-3, with D maybe TRBD1 (5 bases). Per the germline V gene, CDR1 is SGHTA and CDR2 is FQGTGA. V dropped 5 bases and J dropped 3 bases, with 9 bases sitting between them. The CDR3 length is 13 residues. The CDR3 sequence: CASSPPGTDTQYF. The CDR3, as DNA: TGTGCCAGCAGCCCTCCAGGGACAGATACGCAGTATTTT.

The chain combines TRBV9 with TRBJ1-1, with D unresolved. Germline loops: CDR1 SGDLS, CDR2 YYNGEE. V shed 3 bases and J shed 1 base, with 10 bases lying between them. This CDR3 has 14 amino acids. In DNA, the CDR3 is TGTGCCAGCAGCGCCGGAGGGAGGAACACTGAAGCTTTCTTT. This sequence encodes CASSAGGRNTEAFF.

V gene TRBV27 combines with J gene TRBJ2-2, with 9 bases matching TRBD1. CDR3 size: 17 residues. The V gene's germline CDR1 is MNHEY and CDR2 SMNVEV (reference sequence). Unmatched junction bases numbered 9, after V lost 1 base and J lost 6 bases. CDR3 sequence: CASSLLVGTGFAGELFF. As DNA, the CDR3 is TGTGCCAGCAGTTTATTGGTCGGGACAGGGTTCGCCGGGGAGCTGTTTTTT.

The rearrangement joins TRBV9 to TRBJ1-6; D is unclear. This CDR3 comprises 14 residues. Germline lookup yields CDR1 SGDLS and CDR2 YYNGEE. V lost 0 bases, J lost 8 bases, and 9 bases lay in between. CDR3 amino acids: CASSVGSGDSPLHF. The CDR3 coding sequence is TGTGCCAGCAGCGTAGGTTCGGGTGATTCACCCCTCCACTTT.

This sequence joins TRBV6-5 and TRBJ1-2; TRBD1 is a possible D gene (5 bases). CDR1 and CDR2 (germline): MNHEY, SVGAGI. V dropped 6 bases and J dropped 4 bases, with 18 bases sitting between them. The CDR3 loop spans 15 amino acids. CDR3 nucleotides: TGTGCCAGCAGGTCCCAGGGTGGGTGGGTCTATGGCTACACCTTC. It encodes CASRSQGGWVYGYTF.

The rearrangement joins TRBV7-9 to TRBJ1-1, with 9 bases identical to TRBD1. The CDR3 length is 17 residues. Trimming cost V 4 bases and J 0 bases; bases outside gene matches: 9. The germline gives CDR1 SEHNR, CDR2 FQNEAQ (reference sequence). This CDR3 reads CASSSQGAQPLNTEAFF. The CDR3 DNA sequence: TGTGCCAGCAGCTCACAGGGGGCGCAGCCCTTGAACACTGAAGCTTTCTTT.

The chain combines TRBV2 with TRBJ2-7; 11 nucleotides match TRBD2. V lost 0 bases and J lost 1; bases outside the gene matches: 5. Germline CDR1 SNHLY, CDR2 FYNNEI. The CDR3 loop spans 17 amino acids. CDR3 amino acids: CASSEALLAGGSYEQYF. The CDR3 coding sequence is TGTGCCAGCAGTGAAGCGCTTCTAGCGGGGGGATCCTACGAGCAGTACTTC.

The rearrangement joins TRBV18 to TRBJ2-7; 7 bases are a match to TRBD1. This CDR3 has 14 amino acids. The V gene end was trimmed by 1 base and the J gene end by 3 bases; junction bases not matched to a gene: 3. Germline lookup yields CDR1 KGHSH and CDR2 LQKENI. The CDR3 DNA reads as TGTGCCAGCTCACCACGAGCAGGGGGCTACGAGCAGTACTTC. Residues: CASSPRAGGYEQYF.

The chain recombines TRBV10-3 with TRBJ1-1; D is uncertain. The germline V gene has CDR1 ENHRY and CDR2 SYGVKD. Trimming removed 6 bases from V and 1 base from J, with 12 bases in between. The CDR3 has 14 residues. The CDR3 nucleotides read TGTGCCATCAGCGCCGAGGTCGGGAACACTGAAGCTTTCTTT. Translating gives CAISAEVGNTEAFF.

The rearrangement joins TRBV19 to TRBJ1-2; 7 positions match TRBD1. V was clipped by 6 bases and J by 5 bases; unmatched bases: 12. Germline V gene data show CDR1 as LNHDA and CDR2 as SQIVND (reference sequence). This CDR3 has 15 amino acids. CDR3 DNA: TGTGCCAGTAGCCCATTCGGACAGGTTAATTATGGCTACACCTTC. It is translated as CASSPFGQVNYGYTF. Filled out from reference TRBV19 and TRBJ1-2, the complete variable domain reads DGGITQSPKYLFRKEGQNVTLSCEQNLNHDAMYWYRQDPGQGLRLIYYSQIVNDFQKGDIAEGYSVSREKKESFPLTVTSAQKNPTAFYLCASSPFGQVNYGYTFGSGTRLTVV.